Below, 22 T cell receptor beta chains from the same sample are listed, as sequenced in a study of CD4 T cells in relation to SARS-CoV-2 and coronaviruses. Their cognate antigens are unknown. Method: immunoSEQ multiplex PCR; TCRdb's copy keeps in-frame clones and lacks some. The sample lists some 40,000 clones, roughly 85% seen once, with 3.5% to 5% in the top ten. What was sequenced was naive CD4+ T cells from PBMCs, cultured in vitro. Subset in this sample: naive CD4+ T cells isolated by negative enrichment. The receptors stem from an adult with COVID-19.

The chain carries TRBV28 and TRBJ2-3, with D perhaps being TRBD1 or TRBD2 (5 bases each). This CDR3 is 14 amino acids long. Looked up from germline, CDR1 is MDHEN and CDR2 is SYDVKM. Trimming stripped 9 bases from V and 6 bases from J, with 19 bases between. This CDR3 reads CASTRDGTEDTQYF. DNA of the CDR3: TGTGCCAGTACTCGGGACGGGACGGAGGATACGCAGTATTTT. The full variable domain, in which reference TRBV28 and TRBJ2-3 provide the parts outside the CDR3, is DVKVTQSSRYLVKRTGEKVFLECVQDMDHENMFWYRQDPGLGLRLIYFSYDVKMKEKGDIPEGYSVSREKKERFSLILESASTNQTSMYLCASTRDGTEDTQYFGPGTRLTVL.

In its sample, this clone was seen a few times. The rearrangement uses TRBV5-1 and TRBJ2-7; D not certain. Germline CDR1 reads SGHRS; CDR2 reads YFSETQ. The V gene lost 0 bases and the J gene lost 4 bases, with 8 bases spanning the gap. The CDR3 runs 13 residues. The CDR3 sequence is CASSLVVGYEQYF. The CDR3 DNA reads TGCGCCAGCAGCTTGGTTGTAGGGTACGAGCAGTACTTC.

The V and J genes are TRBV19 and TRBJ2-7; 12 bases map to TRBD2. CDR1 and CDR2 (germline): LNHDA, SQIVND (reference sequence). The CDR3 sequence is 14 residues long. Unmatched junction bases numbered 6, after V lost 8 bases and J lost 4 bases. CDR3 nucleotides: TGTGCCAGTGCCGGGACTAGCGGGCTATACGAGCAGTACTTC. Its translation is CASAGTSGLYEQYF.

This clone was counted once. J is TRBJ2-1 and V is TRBV5-1, with D possibly being TRBD1 or TRBD2 (5 bases each). The CDR3 is 15 residues long. Trimming took 3 bases from V and 0 from J, leaving 10 bases between them. Per the germline V gene, CDR1 is SGHRS and CDR2 is YFSETQ. The CDR3 here is CASSWDGPSYNEQFF. DNA of the CDR3: TGCGCCAGCAGCTGGGACGGTCCCTCCTACAATGAGCAGTTCTTC.

The chain employs TRBV11-2 and TRBJ2-3; unclear D gene. The CDR3 totals 15 residues. Germline values: CDR1 SGHAT, CDR2 FQNNGV. V gave up 1 base and J gave up 3 bases, with 11 bases separating them. The CDR3 here is CASSLGPSVTDTQYF. For the CDR3, the DNA is TGTGCCAGCAGCTTAGGACCGTCAGTTACAGATACGCAGTATTTT.

V gene TRBV29-1 combines with J gene TRBJ2-3; D is perhaps TRBD1 (7 bases). CDR1 SQVTM and CDR2 ANQGSEA come from the germline V gene. The CDR3 consists of 15 residues. With 6 bases removed from V and 1 base from J, the gap between germline ends came to 17 bases. The DNA of the CDR3 is TGCAGCGTGGACATAGGGGGCGGGGGCACAGATACGCAGTATTTT. This translates into CSVDIGGGGTDTQYF.

The chain employs TRBV5-6 and TRBJ1-6; 9 bases align to TRBD1. The CDR3 length is 16 residues. J lost 5 bases, V lost 2 bases, and 5 bases had no gene match. The germline gives CDR1 SGHDT, CDR2 YYEEEE. The CDR3 DNA is TGTGCCAGCAGCTTTTTGGACAGGGGAAATAATTCACCCCTCCACTTT. The encoded protein is CASSFLDRGNNSPLHF. Using reference TRBV5-6 and TRBJ1-6 for the parts outside the CDR3, the full variable domain is DAGVTQSPTHLIKTRGQQVTLRCSPKSGHDTVSWYQQALGQGPQFIFQYYEEEERQRGNFPDRFSGHQFPNYSSELNVNALLLGDSALYLCASSFLDRGNNSPLHFGNGTRLTVT.

The rearrangement joins TRBV7-9 to TRBJ2-1; tentative D call: TRBD2 (6 bases). Germline CDR1 reads SEHNR; CDR2 reads FQNEAQ (reference sequence). This CDR3 has 14 residues. V shed 5 bases and J shed 5 bases, with 13 bases lying between them. For the CDR3, the DNA is TGTGCCAGCAGCCCACGGGACTGGGACAATGAGCAGTTCTTC. Amino acids: CASSPRDWDNEQFF. The full variable domain, in which reference TRBV7-9 and TRBJ2-1 provide the parts outside the CDR3, is DTGVSQNPRHKITKRGQNVTFRCDPISEHNRLYWYRQTLGQGPEFLTYFQNEAQLEKSRLLSDRFSAERPKGSFSTLEIQRTEQGDSAMYLCASSPRDWDNEQFFGPGTRLTVL.

V usage is TRBV29-1 and J usage is TRBJ2-2; 12 bases match TRBD1. The ends lost 5 bases at V and 7 bases at J; junction bases unmatched: 14. Germline CDR1 reads SQVTM; CDR2 reads ANQGSEA. This CDR3 has 17 residues. For the CDR3, the DNA is TGCAGCGTTTCCAAACCGGGGGGACAGGGGGCCGGCGGGGAGCTGTTTTTT. It specifies CSVSKPGGQGAGGELFF.

In its sample, this clone was seen once. This chain links TRBV5-4 with TRBJ2-2; 7 bases agree with TRBD2. V shed 1 base, J shed 7 bases, and the junction held 13 bases outside the gene matches. The germline V gene encodes CDR1 SGHNT and CDR2 YYREEE (reference sequence). This CDR3 spans 17 amino acids. CDR3 sequence reads: CASSLSAGGRHGGELFF. CDR3 in DNA: TGTGCCAGCAGCTTGAGTGCAGGCGGGAGACACGGCGGGGAGCTGTTTTTT.

The chain recombines TRBV11-2 with TRBJ2-7; perhaps TRBD2 as D (5 bases). V lost 5 bases to trimming and J lost 0 bases, with 11 bases between them. The germline gives CDR1 SGHAT, CDR2 FQNNGV. This CDR3 is built from 14 residues. The CDR3 here is CASSPGRTSYEQYF. The CDR3 DNA follows: TGTGCCAGCAGCCCGGGGAGAACCTCCTACGAGCAGTACTTC. Drawing the rest from reference TRBV11-2 and TRBJ2-7, the complete variable domain is EAGVAQSPRYKIIEKRQSVAFWCNPISGHATLYWYQQILGQGPKLLIQFQNNGVVDDSQLPKDRFSAERLKGVDSTLKIQPAKLEDSAVYLCASSPGRTSYEQYFGPGTRLTVT.

This chain links TRBV7-9 with TRBJ2-1, with no clear D. The germline CDR1 and CDR2 sequences are SEHNR and FQNEAQ (reference sequence). The CDR3 totals 12 residues. V lost 3 bases to trimming and J lost 11 bases, with 11 bases between them. CDR3 in DNA: TGTGCCAGCAGCTTCAGGAGTCTAAAGCAGTTCTTC. Translating gives CASSFRSLKQFF.

The chain links TRBV4-3 to TRBJ2-3; 8 nucleotides line up with TRBD1. The ends lost 2 bases at V and 4 bases at J; junction bases unmatched: 5. This CDR3 is built from 15 residues. In germline, CDR1 is LGHNA, CDR2 YSLEER. The DNA for the CDR3 is TGCGCCAGCAGCCAACAACAGGGGGTTGCAGATACGCAGTATTTT. Protein sequence: CASSQQQGVADTQYF.

This clone showed up just once. CDR3 nucleotide sequence: TGCAGCGTTATTGTGACGGGAGGGCCTGATGAGCAGTTCTTC. It encodes CSVIVTGGPDEQFF. The chain recombines TRBV29-1 with TRBJ2-1; 8 nucleotides match TRBD2. V lost 5 bases, J lost 8 bases, and 11 bases stayed unmatched. Germline V gives CDR1 SQVTM, CDR2 ANQGSEA. The CDR3 is made up of 14 amino acids.

This sequence joins TRBV2 and TRBJ2-2; D not certain. Germline loops: CDR1 SNHLY, CDR2 FYNNEI. V was pared by 8 bases and J by 4 bases, with 14 bases between. The CDR3 runs to 14 residues. The CDR3 coding sequence is TGTGCCAGCGCTTTACAAGCCTTCACCGGGGAGCTGTTTTTT. As protein: CASALQAFTGELFF.

J is TRBJ2-3 and V is TRBV4-2; TRBD1 aligns across 8 bases. The CDR3 sequence is 15 residues long. Unmatched junction bases numbered 5, after V lost 1 base and J lost 5 bases. Germline V gives CDR1 LGHNA, CDR2 YNFKEQ. The CDR3 protein is CASSQAQGAIDTQYF. The CDR3 bases are TGTGCCAGCAGCCAAGCTCAGGGGGCTATAGATACGCAGTATTTT.

The chain couples TRBV19 to TRBJ1-1; D gene ambiguous. V dropped 10 bases and J dropped 5 bases, with 17 bases sitting between them. The germline V gene has CDR1 LNHDA and CDR2 SQIVND (reference sequence). The CDR3 sequence is 13 residues long. For the CDR3, the DNA is TGTGCCATCACACAGCCATTTTGGACTGAAGCTTTCTTT. Amino acid sequence: CAITQPFWTEAFF.

The CDR3 sequence is CASSIKSGKNIQYF. The CDR3 coding sequence is TGTGCCAGTAGTATCAAATCAGGGAAAAACATTCAGTACTTC. The V gene is TRBV19, the J gene TRBJ2-4, with a tentative D call TRBD1 (5 bases). The ends were cut back, 3 bases at V and 4 bases at J, with 10 bases in the middle. From germline, CDR1 is LNHDA and CDR2 SQIVND (reference sequence). CDR3 length equals 14 residues.

In this sample, this clone turned up once. The chain joins TRBV5-4 to TRBJ2-7; possible D gene TRBD1, 6 bases. Germline CDR1 and CDR2: SGHNT and YYREEE (reference sequence). The CDR3 length is 15 residues. Between the trimmed V and J ends, which lost 0 bases and 5 bases, there was a span of 15 bases. CDR3 loop: CASSLAQGKIDEQYF. CDR3 DNA sequence: TGTGCCAGCAGCTTGGCTCAGGGGAAAATCGACGAGCAGTACTTC. Using reference TRBV5-4 and TRBJ2-7 for the parts outside the CDR3, the full variable domain is ETGVTQSPTHLIKTRGQQVTLRCSSQSGHNTVSWYQQALGQGPQFIFQYYREEENGRGNFPPRFSGLQFPNYSSELNVNALELDDSALYLCASSLAQGKIDEQYFGPGTRLTVT.

J is TRBJ1-5 and V is TRBV2, with 7 nucleotides matching TRBD1. Germline values: CDR1 SNHLY, CDR2 FYNNEI. Unmatched junction bases numbered 5, after V lost 6 bases and J lost 0 bases. CDR3 length: 15 residues. This chain's CDR3 is CASRVDRNSNQPQHF. Written as DNA, the CDR3 is TGTGCCAGCAGGGTGGACAGGAATAGCAATCAGCCCCAGCATTTT.

The rearrangement links TRBV28 to TRBJ2-6; D is unclear. Germline V gene lookup returns CDR1 MDHEN and CDR2 SYDVKM. The germline V and J ends were trimmed by 2 bases and 1 base, with 9 bases remaining between them. The CDR3 extends over 16 amino acids. This CDR3 reads CASSLIMGSGANVLTF. The CDR3 DNA reads TGTGCCAGCAGTTTAATTATGGGGTCTGGGGCCAACGTCCTGACTTTC. The full variable domain, completed using reference TRBV28 and TRBJ2-6, is DVKVTQSSRYLVKRTGEKVFLECVQDMDHENMFWYRQDPGLGLRLIYFSYDVKMKEKGDIPEGYSVSREKKERFSLILESASTNQTSMYLCASSLIMGSGANVLTFGAGSRLTVL.

The V gene is TRBV4-2, the J gene TRBJ2-7, with no clear D. CDR1 is LGHNA, CDR2 YNFKEQ, per germline. The CDR3 is made up of 14 amino acids. Trimming pared 1 base from V and 1 base from J, leaving 8 bases between. The CDR3: CASSQVLQSYEQYF. As DNA, the CDR3 is TGTGCCAGCAGCCAAGTCCTACAGTCCTACGAGCAGTACTTC.